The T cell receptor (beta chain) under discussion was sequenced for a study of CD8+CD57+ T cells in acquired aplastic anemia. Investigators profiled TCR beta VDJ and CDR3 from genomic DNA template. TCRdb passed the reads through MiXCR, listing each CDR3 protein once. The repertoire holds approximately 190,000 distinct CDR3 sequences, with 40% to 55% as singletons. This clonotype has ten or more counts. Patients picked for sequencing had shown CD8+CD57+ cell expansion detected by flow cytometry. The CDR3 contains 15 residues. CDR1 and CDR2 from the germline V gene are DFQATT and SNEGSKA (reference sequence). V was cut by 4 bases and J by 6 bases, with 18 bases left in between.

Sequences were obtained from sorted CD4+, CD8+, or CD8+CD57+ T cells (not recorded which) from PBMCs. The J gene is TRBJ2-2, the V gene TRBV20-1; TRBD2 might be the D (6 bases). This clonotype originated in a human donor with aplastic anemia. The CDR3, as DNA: TGCAGTGCTATCGACACCTCCAGCGGGTCCGGGGAGCTGTTTTTT. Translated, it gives CSAIDTSSGSGELFF.